What follows are 23 T cell receptor beta chains derived from one specimen sequenced in a study of blood T cell repertoires in COVID-19. The data were produced by immunoSEQ multiplex PCR, yet TCRdb's version contains in-frame clones alone and is incomplete. The table includes approximately 220,000 clones, approximately 88% detected once. The sample was peripheral blood. The source is a man aged 40-49 years with acute or convalescent COVID-19.

This sequence joins TRBV19 and TRBJ1-6; D remains unclear. With 3 bases removed from V and 9 bases from J, the gap between germline ends came to 9 bases. The germline gives CDR1 LNHDA, CDR2 SQIVND (reference sequence). This CDR3 is 13 amino acids long. The DNA of the CDR3 is TGTGCCAGTAGTATGAACCGCGGTTCACCCCTCCACTTT. Translating it yields CASSMNRGSPLHF.

J is TRBJ1-1 and V is TRBV18; 8 bases line up with TRBD1. From germline, CDR1 is KGHSH and CDR2 LQKENI. The junction had 3 bases not matched to a gene; V was cut back by 2 bases and J by 4 bases. This CDR3 contains 14 residues. CDR3 DNA sequence: TGTGCCAGCTCACCAAATACAGGGGGCACTGAAGCTTTCTTT. This translates into CASSPNTGGTEAFF.

CDR3 DNA: TGTGCCAGCAGCGAGAGCGGCATTACCTACAATGAGCAGTTCTTC. Translated, it gives CASSESGITYNEQFF. The V and J genes are TRBV7-9 and TRBJ2-1; D is possibly TRBD2 (5 bases). Trimming shortened V by 5 bases and J by 2 bases, and 13 bases separated the two germline ends. CDR3 length: 15 amino acids. The germline V gene has CDR1 SEHNR and CDR2 FQNEAQ (reference sequence).

The chain links TRBV9 to TRBJ2-1; TRBD2 aligns across 10 bases. This CDR3 has 16 residues. Unmatched junction bases numbered 12, after V lost 4 bases and J lost 8 bases. Germline-derived CDR1 and CDR2 are SGDLS and YYNGEE. CDR3 sequence reads: CASSTLLAGVSDEQFF. The CDR3 DNA is TGTGCCAGCAGCACCCTTCTAGCGGGAGTATCCGATGAGCAGTTCTTC.

The rearrangement joins TRBV4-2 to TRBJ1-4; 7 positions match TRBD1. This CDR3 is built from 16 residues. Losses at the gene ends were 7 bases for V and 3 bases for J; bases not matched to a gene: 11. Germline V CDR1 and CDR2: LGHNA, YNFKEQ. The DNA for the CDR3 is TGTGCCAGCATGGGAGTTGGACAGGCGGCTAATGAAAAACTGTTTTTT. It encodes CASMGVGQAANEKLFF.

The J gene is TRBJ1-1, the V gene TRBV2; 9 positions match TRBD1. After removal of 2 bases from V and 5 bases from J, the junction contained 6 bases not matched to a gene. The CDR3 consists of 15 residues. Germline CDR1 reads SNHLY; CDR2 reads FYNNEI. CDR3 coding DNA: TGTGCCAGCAGTGAATCAGGGACAGGGTGGACTGAAGCTTTCTTT. It is translated as CASSESGTGWTEAFF.

The rearrangement links TRBV14 to TRBJ1-2, with a weak D call TRBD1 (6 bases). The CDR3 loop spans 13 amino acids. V shed 2 bases and J shed 7 bases, with 11 bases lying between them. Germline CDR1 reads SGHDN; CDR2 reads FVKESK. The CDR3 is CASSQRLGAGYTF. CDR3 nucleotide sequence: TGTGCCAGCAGCCAAAGGTTGGGGGCTGGCTACACCTTC.

Only one count was recorded for this clone. The chain links TRBV3-1 (or the pseudogene TRBV3-2) to TRBJ2-5; D ambiguous. Trimming pared 1 base from V and 3 bases from J, leaving 9 bases between. The CDR3 spans 14 residues. Germline V CDR1 and CDR2: LGHDT, YNNKEL (reference sequence). This chain's CDR3 is CASSQGPIKETQYF. In nucleotides, the CDR3 is TGTGCCAGCAGCCAAGGGCCCATTAAAGAGACCCAGTACTTC.

The gene calls are TRBV28 and TRBJ2-5; TRBD2 matches at 8 bases. V trimming: 4 bases; J trimming: 4 bases; junction bases outside the gene matches: 8. The CDR3 has 15 residues. CDR1 is MDHEN, CDR2 SYDVKM, per germline. The CDR3 region is CASSSAGEGRETQYF. The CDR3 region has the DNA TGTGCCAGCAGTTCAGCGGGAGAGGGTCGAGAGACCCAGTACTTC.

This sequence joins TRBV30 and TRBJ2-3, with 7 bases lining up with TRBD1. Germline V lookup: CDR1 GTSNPN, CDR2 SVGIG (reference sequence). With 0 bases clipped from V and 6 bases from J, the junction kept 6 bases outside the gene matches. This CDR3 is built from 14 residues. The CDR3 DNA reads as TGTGCCTGGAGTGTACGACAGGGCTATGATACGCAGTATTTT. Translated, it gives CAWSVRQGYDTQYF.

The chain carries TRBV28 and TRBJ1-5; TRBD1 might be the D (5 bases). Deletions cut 7 bases from V and 3 bases from J, with 13 bases between. This CDR3 comprises 14 residues. The V gene's germline CDR1 is MDHEN and CDR2 SYDVKM. This chain's CDR3 is CASIPGGNNQPQHF. DNA for the CDR3: TGTGCCAGCATACCCGGGGGAAACAATCAGCCCCAGCATTTT.

The chain employs TRBV11-2 and TRBJ1-2, with 7 nucleotides matching TRBD1. The CDR3 is 14 residues long. The germline gives CDR1 SGHAT, CDR2 FQNNGV. V lost 6 bases and J lost 2; bases outside the gene matches: 6. The chain's CDR3 is CASSYGQVNYGYTF. CDR3 in DNA: TGTGCCAGCAGTTACGGACAGGTCAACTATGGCTACACCTTC.

This clone was counted once. The V call is TRBV5-1, the J call TRBJ2-1, with 8 positions matching TRBD2. The V gene end was trimmed by 4 bases and the J gene end by 9 bases; junction bases not matched to a gene: 15. CDR1 and CDR2 (germline): SGHRS, YFSETQ. The CDR3 spans 16 residues. DNA of the CDR3: TGCGCCAGCAGCAGGGGGGGGCGAGCGGGAGCCCCTGAGCAGTTCTTC. This gives the protein CASSRGGRAGAPEQFF.

The chain is built from TRBV30 and TRBJ1-5; TRBD1 matches 8 bases. The CDR3 contains 16 residues. Unmatched junction bases numbered 5, after V lost 1 base and J lost 0 bases. CDR1 and CDR2 from the germline V gene are GTSNPN and SVGIG (reference sequence). Here the CDR3 reads CAWSGVGQGSNQPQHF. The CDR3 nucleotides are TGTGCCTGGAGTGGGGTAGGACAGGGTAGCAATCAGCCCCAGCATTTT.

This clone appeared a single time. The chain uses TRBV7-2 and TRBJ2-7; TRBD2 aligns across 10 bases. V trimming: 3 bases; J trimming: 7 bases; junction bases outside the gene matches: 6. This CDR3 comprises 14 residues. Germline loops: CDR1 SGHTA, CDR2 FQGNSA. This CDR3 is CASSFLAGVREQYF. The CDR3 nucleotides are TGTGCCAGCAGCTTTCTAGCGGGAGTCCGGGAGCAGTACTTC.

This clone came up a few times. The chain is built from TRBV19 and TRBJ1-5; the D gene is possibly TRBD1 (5 bases). Germline-derived CDR1 and CDR2 are LNHDA and SQIVND (reference sequence). The CDR3 has 13 amino acids. V was trimmed by 5 bases and J by 6 bases, leaving 11 bases between them. The CDR3 nucleotides are TGTGCCAGTAGTGGTCAGGGAGGTCAGCCCCAGCATTTT. Its protein is CASSGQGGQPQHF.

The J gene is TRBJ1-2, the V gene TRBV4-2; D call uncertain. V lost 0 bases to trimming and J lost 7 bases, with 12 bases between them. Germline loops: CDR1 LGHNA, CDR2 YNFKEQ. The CDR3 has 14 residues. The CDR3 spells CASSQENSRSGYTF. The CDR3, as DNA: TGTGCCAGCAGCCAAGAAAACAGCAGGTCTGGCTACACCTTC.

The chain links TRBV11-2 to TRBJ2-7, with TRBD2 matching over 13 bases. CDR3 length equals 16 residues. With V trimmed by 3 bases and J by 3 bases, 5 bases remained unmatched. Germline V gene lookup returns CDR1 SGHAT and CDR2 FQNNGV. DNA of the CDR3: TGTGCCAGCAGCTTCCCGGGACTAGCGGGAAGCTACGAGCAGTACTTC. Protein product: CASSFPGLAGSYEQYF.

V gene TRBV7-9 combines with J gene TRBJ2-7, with 7 bases lining up with TRBD2. This CDR3 spans 16 amino acids. Germline loops: CDR1 SEHNR, CDR2 FQNEAQ (reference sequence). V shed 2 bases, J shed 0 bases, and the junction held 7 bases outside the gene matches. This CDR3 is CASSLWSSGSSYEQYF. CDR3 nucleotides: TGTGCCAGCAGCTTATGGTCTAGCGGTAGCTCCTACGAGCAGTACTTC.

In this sample, this clone turned up once. For the CDR3, the DNA is TGTGCCAGTAAGGCGGGAACGGCGAACACTGAAGCTTTCTTT. Protein: CASKAGTANTEAFF. The chain links TRBV19 to TRBJ1-1; D gene ambiguous. V lost 7 bases and J lost 1, with 13 bases in between. Germline loops: CDR1 LNHDA, CDR2 SQIVND (reference sequence). The CDR3 spans 14 residues.

This chain joins TRBV7-2 and TRBJ2-2, with 7 bases identical to TRBD2. V lost 2 bases, J lost 4 bases, and 4 bases stayed unmatched. This CDR3 is 15 amino acids long. Looked up from germline, CDR1 is SGHTA and CDR2 is FQGNSA. The CDR3 nucleotides are TGTGCCAGCAGCTTACTTCGGGAGGCCACCGGGGAGCTGTTTTTT. Amino acids: CASSLLREATGELFF.

This clone has a single count. The genes are TRBV5-6 and TRBJ2-5, with D perhaps matching TRBD1 (6 bases). The CDR3 totals 12 residues. CDR1 SGHDT and CDR2 YYEEEE come from the germline V gene. V lost 3 bases to trimming and J lost 7 bases, with 10 bases between them. CDR3 protein: CASSSTGLTQYF. For the CDR3, the DNA is TGTGCCAGCAGCTCGACAGGCCTGACCCAGTACTTC.

This chain connects TRBV3-1 (or the pseudogene TRBV3-2) to TRBJ1-2, with 7 bases aligning to TRBD1. This CDR3 contains 15 residues. Per germline, CDR1 LGHDT and CDR2 YNNKEL (reference sequence). The ends lost 3 bases at V and 2 bases at J; junction bases unmatched: 6. The CDR3, as DNA: TGTGCCAGCAGCCAGGCTCAGACAGGGAACTATGGCTACACCTTC. It codes for CASSQAQTGNYGYTF.